This T cell receptor beta chain was captured by sequencing in a study of monozygotic twins with inflammatory bowel disease. With regard to this clonotype: Its matching antigen is unknown.

Amplification of TCRalpha and TCRbeta cDNA involved two nested PCRs that ran for roughly 15 and 9 cycles. From its re-call of the 5' RACE reads, TCRdb lists each CDR3 protein once, without DNA. The sample has 140,000 to 150,000 distinct CDR3 sequences. Study observations and caveats: IBD-affected twins scored below their healthy co-twins in TCRbeta diversity (inverse Simpson).

Sequencing used blood. The TCR sequence derives from a human donor with ulcerative colitis or Crohn's disease, or a healthy co-twin of an affected twin (not recorded which).

CDR3 region: CASSPNRETQYF. The chain combines TRBV28 with TRBJ2-5. The CDR3 extends over 12 amino acids. The germline V gene has CDR1 MDHEN and CDR2 SYDVKM.